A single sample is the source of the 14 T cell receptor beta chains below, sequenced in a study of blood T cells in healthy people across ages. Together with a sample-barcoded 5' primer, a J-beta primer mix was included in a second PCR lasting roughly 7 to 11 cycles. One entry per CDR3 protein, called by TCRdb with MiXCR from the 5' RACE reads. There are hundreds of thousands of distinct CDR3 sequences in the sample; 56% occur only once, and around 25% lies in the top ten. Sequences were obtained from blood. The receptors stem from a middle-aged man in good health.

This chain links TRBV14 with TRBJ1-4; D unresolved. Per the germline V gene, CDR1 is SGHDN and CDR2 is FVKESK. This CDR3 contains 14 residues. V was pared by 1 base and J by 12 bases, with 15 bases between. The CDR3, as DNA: TGTGCCAGCAGCCAAGTCCTGAGGGTTGCGGAACTGTTTTTT. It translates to CASSQVLRVAELFF.

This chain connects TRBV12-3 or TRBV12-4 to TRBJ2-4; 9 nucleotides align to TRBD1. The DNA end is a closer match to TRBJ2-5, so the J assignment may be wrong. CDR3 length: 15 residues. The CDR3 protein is CASRNPGQGEETQYF. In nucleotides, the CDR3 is TGTGCCAGCAGGAACCCGGGACAGGGAGAAGAGACCCAGTACTTC.

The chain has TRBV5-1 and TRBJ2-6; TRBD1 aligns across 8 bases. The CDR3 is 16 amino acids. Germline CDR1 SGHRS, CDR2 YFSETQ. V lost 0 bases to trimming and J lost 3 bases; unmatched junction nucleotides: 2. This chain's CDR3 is CASSLGTGRGANVLTF. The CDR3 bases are TGCGCCAGCAGCTTGGGGACAGGGCGTGGGGCCAACGTCCTGACTTTC.

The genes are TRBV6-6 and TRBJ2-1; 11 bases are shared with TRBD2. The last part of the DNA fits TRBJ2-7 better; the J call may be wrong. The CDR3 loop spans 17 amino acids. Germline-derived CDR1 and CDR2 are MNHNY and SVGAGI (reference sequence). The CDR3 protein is CASSYSRLAGIYNEQYF. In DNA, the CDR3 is TGTGCCAGCAGTTATTCGAGACTAGCGGGAATATACAATGAGCAGTACTTC.

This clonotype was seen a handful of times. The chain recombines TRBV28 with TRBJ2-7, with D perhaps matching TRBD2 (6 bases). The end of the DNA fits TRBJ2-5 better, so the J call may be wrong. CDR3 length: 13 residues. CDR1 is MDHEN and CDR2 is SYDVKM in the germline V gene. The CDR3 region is CASTSLGGETQYF. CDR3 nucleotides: TGTGCCAGCACCTCTTTGGGGGGAGAGACCCAGTACTTC.

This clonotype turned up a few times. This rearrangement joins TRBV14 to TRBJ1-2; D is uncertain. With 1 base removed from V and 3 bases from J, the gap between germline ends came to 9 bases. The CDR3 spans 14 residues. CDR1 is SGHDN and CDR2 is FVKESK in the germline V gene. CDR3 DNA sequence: TGTGCCAGCAGCCAAGCCGTAGGGCACTATGGCTACACCTTC. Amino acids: CASSQAVGHYGYTF.

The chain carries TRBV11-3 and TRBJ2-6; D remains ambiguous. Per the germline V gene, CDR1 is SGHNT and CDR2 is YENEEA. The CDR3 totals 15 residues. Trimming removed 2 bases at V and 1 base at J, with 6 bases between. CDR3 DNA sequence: TGTGCCAGCAGCTTACAGCAATCTGGGGCCAACGTCCTGACTTTC. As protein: CASSLQQSGANVLTF.

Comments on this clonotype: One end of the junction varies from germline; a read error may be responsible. CDR3 nucleotides: TGCAGTGTCCGGGGGCCAGCCAAAAACATTCGGTACTTC. The encoded protein is CSVRGPAKNIRYF. The chain combines TRBV20-1 with TRBJ2-4; D might be TRBD1 or TRBD2, each matching 6 bases. The germline V gene encodes CDR1 DFQATT and CDR2 SNEGSKA (reference sequence). This CDR3 region has 13 residues.

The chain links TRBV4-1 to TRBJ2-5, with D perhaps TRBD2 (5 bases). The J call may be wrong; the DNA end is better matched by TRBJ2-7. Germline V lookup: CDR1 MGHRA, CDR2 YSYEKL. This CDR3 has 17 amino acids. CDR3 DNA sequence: TGCGCCAGCAGCCAAGATCGGGGTTGGGGTATAACGAACGAGCAGTACTTC. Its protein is CASSQDRGWGITNEQYF.

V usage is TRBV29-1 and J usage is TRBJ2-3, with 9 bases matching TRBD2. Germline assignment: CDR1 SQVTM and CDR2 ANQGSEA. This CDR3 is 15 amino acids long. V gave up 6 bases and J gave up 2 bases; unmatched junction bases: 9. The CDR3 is CSVILAGRTTDTQYF. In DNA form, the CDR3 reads TGCAGCGTCATTCTAGCGGGGCGGACCACAGATACGCAGTATTTT.

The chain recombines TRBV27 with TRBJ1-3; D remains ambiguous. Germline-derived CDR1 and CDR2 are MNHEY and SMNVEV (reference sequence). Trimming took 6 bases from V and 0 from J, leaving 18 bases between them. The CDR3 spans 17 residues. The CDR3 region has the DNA TGTGCCAGCAGCCCTGCGGGCACCCGGAGCTCTGGAAACACCATATATTTT. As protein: CASSPAGTRSSGNTIYF.

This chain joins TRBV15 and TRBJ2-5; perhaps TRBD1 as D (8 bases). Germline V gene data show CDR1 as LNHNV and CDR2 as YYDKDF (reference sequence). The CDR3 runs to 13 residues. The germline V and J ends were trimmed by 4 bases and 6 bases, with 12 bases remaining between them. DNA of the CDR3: TGTGCCACCAGCAACAGGGGGGGAAAGACCCAGTACTTC. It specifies CATSNRGGKTQYF.

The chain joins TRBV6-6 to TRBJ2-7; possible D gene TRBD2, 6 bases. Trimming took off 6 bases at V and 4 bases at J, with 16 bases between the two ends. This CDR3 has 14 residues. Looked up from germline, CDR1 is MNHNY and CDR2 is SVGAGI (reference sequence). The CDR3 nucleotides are TGTGCCAGCAGACTCGGGACTGCCACATACGAGCAGTACTTC. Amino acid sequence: CASRLGTATYEQYF.

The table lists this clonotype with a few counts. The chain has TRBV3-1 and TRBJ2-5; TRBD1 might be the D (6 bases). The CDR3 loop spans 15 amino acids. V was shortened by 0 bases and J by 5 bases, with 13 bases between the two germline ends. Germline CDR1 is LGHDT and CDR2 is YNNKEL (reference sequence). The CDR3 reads CASSQDPGRGETQYF. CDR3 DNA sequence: TGTGCCAGCAGCCAAGATCCCGGCAGGGGCGAGACCCAGTACTTC.